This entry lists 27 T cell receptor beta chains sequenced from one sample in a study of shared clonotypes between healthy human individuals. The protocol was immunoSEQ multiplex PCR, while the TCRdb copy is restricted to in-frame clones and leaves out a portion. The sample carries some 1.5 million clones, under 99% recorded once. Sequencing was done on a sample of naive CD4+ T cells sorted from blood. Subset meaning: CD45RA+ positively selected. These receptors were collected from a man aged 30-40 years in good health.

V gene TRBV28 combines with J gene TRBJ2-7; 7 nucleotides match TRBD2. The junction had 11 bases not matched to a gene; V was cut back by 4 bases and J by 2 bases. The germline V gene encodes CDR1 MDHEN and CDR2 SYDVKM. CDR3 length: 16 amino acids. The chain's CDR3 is CASSSPATSGTYEQYF. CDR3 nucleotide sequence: TGTGCCAGCAGTTCCCCCGCGACAAGCGGGACCTACGAGCAGTACTTC.

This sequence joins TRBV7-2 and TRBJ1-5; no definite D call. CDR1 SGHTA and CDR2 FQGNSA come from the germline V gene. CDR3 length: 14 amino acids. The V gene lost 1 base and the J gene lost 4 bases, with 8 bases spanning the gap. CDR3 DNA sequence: TGTGCCAGCAGCTTAGACGGCAGAAATCAGCCCCAGCATTTT. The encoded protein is CASSLDGRNQPQHF.

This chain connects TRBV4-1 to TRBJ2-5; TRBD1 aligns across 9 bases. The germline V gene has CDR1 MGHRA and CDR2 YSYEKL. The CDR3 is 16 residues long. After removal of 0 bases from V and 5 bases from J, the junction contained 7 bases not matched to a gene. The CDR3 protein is CASSQDLTGGSETQYF. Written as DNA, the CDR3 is TGCGCCAGCAGCCAAGATCTGACAGGGGGAAGTGAGACCCAGTACTTC.

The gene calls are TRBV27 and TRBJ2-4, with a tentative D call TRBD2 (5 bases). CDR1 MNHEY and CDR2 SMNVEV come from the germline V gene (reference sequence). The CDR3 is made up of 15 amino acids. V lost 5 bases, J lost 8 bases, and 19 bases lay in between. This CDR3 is CASSPWIASLDIQYF. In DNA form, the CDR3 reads TGTGCCAGCAGTCCCTGGATTGCTAGCCTAGACATTCAGTACTTC.

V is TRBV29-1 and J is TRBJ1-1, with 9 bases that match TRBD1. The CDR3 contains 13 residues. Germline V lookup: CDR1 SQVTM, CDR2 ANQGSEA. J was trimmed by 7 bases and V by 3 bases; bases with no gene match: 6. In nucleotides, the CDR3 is TGCAGCGTTGACCGGGACAGGGCCGGTGAAGCTTTCTTT. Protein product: CSVDRDRAGEAFF.

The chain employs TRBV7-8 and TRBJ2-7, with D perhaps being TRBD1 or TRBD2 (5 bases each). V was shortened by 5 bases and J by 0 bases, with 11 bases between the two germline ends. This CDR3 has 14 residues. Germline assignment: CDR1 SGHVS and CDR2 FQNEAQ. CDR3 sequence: CASSREGVSYEQYF. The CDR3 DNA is TGTGCCAGCAGCCGGGAAGGGGTCTCCTACGAGCAGTACTTC.

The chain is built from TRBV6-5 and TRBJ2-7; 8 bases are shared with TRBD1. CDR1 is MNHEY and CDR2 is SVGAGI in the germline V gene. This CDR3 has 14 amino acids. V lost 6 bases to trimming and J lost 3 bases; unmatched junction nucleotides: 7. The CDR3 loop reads CASSTTGGGYEQYF. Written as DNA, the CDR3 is TGTGCCAGCAGCACCACAGGGGGAGGCTACGAGCAGTACTTC.

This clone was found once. CDR3 sequence reads: CASSSRQHYEQYF. In nucleotides, the CDR3 is TGTGCCAGCAGCTCACGTCAGCACTACGAGCAGTACTTC. V usage is TRBV7-2 and J usage is TRBJ2-7; D gene uncertain. CDR1 is SGHTA and CDR2 is FQGNSA in the germline V gene. Trimming shortened V by 4 bases and J by 3 bases, and 10 bases separated the two germline ends. The length of the CDR3 is 13 residues.

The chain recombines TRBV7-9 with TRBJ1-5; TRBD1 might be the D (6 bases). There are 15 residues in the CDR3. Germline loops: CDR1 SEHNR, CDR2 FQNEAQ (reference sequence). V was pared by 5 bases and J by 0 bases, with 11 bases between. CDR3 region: CASSRTGFSNQPQHF. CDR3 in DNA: TGTGCCAGCAGCCGCACAGGGTTTAGCAATCAGCCCCAGCATTTT.

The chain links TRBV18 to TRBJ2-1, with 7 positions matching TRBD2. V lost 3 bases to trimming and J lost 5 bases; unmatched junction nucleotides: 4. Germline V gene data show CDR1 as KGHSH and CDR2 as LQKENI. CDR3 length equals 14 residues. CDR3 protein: CASSPPGLNNEQFF. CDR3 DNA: TGTGCCAGCTCACCTCCGGGACTAAACAATGAGCAGTTCTTC.

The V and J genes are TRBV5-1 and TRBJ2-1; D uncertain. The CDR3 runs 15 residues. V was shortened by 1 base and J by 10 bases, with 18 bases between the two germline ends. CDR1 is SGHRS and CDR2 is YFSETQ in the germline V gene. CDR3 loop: CASSLSPIPPHEQFF. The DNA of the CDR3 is TGCGCCAGCAGCTTGAGTCCAATACCTCCGCACGAGCAGTTCTTC.

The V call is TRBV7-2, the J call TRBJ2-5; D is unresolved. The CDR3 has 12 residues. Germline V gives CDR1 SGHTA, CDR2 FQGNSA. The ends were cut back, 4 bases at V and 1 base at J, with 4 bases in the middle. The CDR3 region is CASSSLQETQYF. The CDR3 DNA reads TGTGCCAGCAGCTCCCTCCAAGAGACCCAGTACTTC.

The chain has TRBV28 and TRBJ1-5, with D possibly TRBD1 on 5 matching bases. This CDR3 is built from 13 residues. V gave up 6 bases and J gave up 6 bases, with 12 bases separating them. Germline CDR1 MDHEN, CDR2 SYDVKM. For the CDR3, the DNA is TGTGCCAGCAGCGATACAAGGGGTCAGCCCCAGCATTTT. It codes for CASSDTRGQPQHF. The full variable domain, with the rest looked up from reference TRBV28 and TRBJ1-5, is DVKVTQSSRYLVKRTGEKVFLECVQDMDHENMFWYRQDPGLGLRLIYFSYDVKMKEKGDIPEGYSVSREKKERFSLILESASTNQTSMYLCASSDTRGQPQHFGDGTRLSIL.

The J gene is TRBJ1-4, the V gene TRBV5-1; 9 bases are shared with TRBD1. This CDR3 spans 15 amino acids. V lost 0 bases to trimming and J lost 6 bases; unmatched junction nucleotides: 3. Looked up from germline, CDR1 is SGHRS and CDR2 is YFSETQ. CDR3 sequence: CASSLARQGDEKLFF. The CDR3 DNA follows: TGCGCCAGCAGCTTGGCCCGACAGGGGGATGAAAAACTGTTTTTT.

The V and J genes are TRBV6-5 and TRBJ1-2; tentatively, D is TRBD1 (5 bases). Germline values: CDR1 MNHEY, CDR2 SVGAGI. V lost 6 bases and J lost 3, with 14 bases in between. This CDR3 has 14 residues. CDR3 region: CASSKQELYYGYTF. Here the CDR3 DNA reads TGTGCCAGCAGCAAACAGGAGTTGTACTATGGCTACACCTTC.

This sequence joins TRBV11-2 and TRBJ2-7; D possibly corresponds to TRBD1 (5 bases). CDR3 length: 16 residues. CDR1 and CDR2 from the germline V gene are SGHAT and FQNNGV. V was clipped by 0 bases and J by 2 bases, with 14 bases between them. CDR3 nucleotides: TGTGCCAGCAGCTTAGATTCTTCCAGGGTGGCCTACGAGCAGTACTTC. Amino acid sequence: CASSLDSSRVAYEQYF.

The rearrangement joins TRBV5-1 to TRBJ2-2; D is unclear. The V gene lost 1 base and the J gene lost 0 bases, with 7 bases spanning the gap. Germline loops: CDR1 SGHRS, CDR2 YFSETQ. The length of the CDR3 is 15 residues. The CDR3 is CASSLPVANTGELFF. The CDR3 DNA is TGCGCCAGCAGCTTGCCCGTAGCGAACACCGGGGAGCTGTTTTTT.

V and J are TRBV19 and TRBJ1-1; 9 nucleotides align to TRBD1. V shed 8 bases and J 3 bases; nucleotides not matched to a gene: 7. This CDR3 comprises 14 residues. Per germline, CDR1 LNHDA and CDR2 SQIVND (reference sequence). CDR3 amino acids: CASRSRDRDTEAFF. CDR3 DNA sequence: TGTGCCAGTCGATCCCGGGACAGGGACACTGAAGCTTTCTTT.

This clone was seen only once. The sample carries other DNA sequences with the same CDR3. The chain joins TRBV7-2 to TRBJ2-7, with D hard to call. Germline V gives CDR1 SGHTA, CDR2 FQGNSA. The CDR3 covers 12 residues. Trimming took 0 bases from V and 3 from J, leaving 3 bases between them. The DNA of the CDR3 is TGTGCCAGCAGCTTAGCGTTCTACGAGCAGTACTTC. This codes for CASSLAFYEQYF.

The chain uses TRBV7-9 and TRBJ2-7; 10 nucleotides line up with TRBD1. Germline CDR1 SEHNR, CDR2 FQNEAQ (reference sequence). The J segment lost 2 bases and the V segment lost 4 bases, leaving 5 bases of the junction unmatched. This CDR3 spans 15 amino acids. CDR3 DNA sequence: TGTGCCAGCAGCTCCGGGACAGGGGTGACCTACGAGCAGTACTTC. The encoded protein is CASSSGTGVTYEQYF. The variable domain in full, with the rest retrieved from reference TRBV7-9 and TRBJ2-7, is DTGVSQNPRHKITKRGQNVTFRCDPISEHNRLYWYRQTLGQGPEFLTYFQNEAQLEKSRLLSDRFSAERPKGSFSTLEIQRTEQGDSAMYLCASSSGTGVTYEQYFGPGTRLTVT.

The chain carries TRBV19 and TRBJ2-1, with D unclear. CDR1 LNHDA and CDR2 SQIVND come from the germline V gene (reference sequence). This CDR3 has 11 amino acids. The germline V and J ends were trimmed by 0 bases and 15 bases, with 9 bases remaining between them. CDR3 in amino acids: CASSIDVIPFF. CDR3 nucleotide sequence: TGTGCCAGTAGTATAGACGTGATTCCGTTCTTC.

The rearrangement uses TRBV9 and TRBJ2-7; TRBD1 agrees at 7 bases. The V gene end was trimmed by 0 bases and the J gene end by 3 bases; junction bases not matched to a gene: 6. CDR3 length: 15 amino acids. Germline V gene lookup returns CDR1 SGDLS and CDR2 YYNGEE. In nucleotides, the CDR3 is TGTGCCAGCAGCGTAGCAGACAGGGCGCTCTACGAGCAGTACTTC. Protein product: CASSVADRALYEQYF.

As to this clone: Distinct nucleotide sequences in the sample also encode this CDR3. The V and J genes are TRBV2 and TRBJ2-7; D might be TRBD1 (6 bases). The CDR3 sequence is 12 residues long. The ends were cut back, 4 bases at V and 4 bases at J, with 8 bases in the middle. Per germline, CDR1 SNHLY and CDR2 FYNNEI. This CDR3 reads CASSGQGYEQYF. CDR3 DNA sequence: TGTGCCAGCAGTGGGCAGGGGTACGAGCAGTACTTC. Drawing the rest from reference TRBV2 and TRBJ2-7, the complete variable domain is EPEVTQTPSHQVTQMGQEVILRCVPISNHLYFYWYRQILGQKVEFLVSFYNNEISEKSEIFDDQFSVERPDGSNFTLKIRSTKLEDSAMYFCASSGQGYEQYFGPGTRLTVT.

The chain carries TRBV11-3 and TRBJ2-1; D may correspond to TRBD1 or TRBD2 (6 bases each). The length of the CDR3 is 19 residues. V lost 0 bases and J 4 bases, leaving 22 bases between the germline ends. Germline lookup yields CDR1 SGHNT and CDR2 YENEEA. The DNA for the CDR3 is TGTGCCAGCAGCTTAGATTCGTCGAGGGGGGTCAGTGCGTACAATGAGCAGTTCTTC. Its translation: CASSLDSSRGVSAYNEQFF.

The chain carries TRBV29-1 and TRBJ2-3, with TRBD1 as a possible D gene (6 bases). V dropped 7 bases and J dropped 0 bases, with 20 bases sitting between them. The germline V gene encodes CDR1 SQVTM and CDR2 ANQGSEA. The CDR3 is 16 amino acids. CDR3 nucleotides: TGCAGCGCCATAATCCGGGACACCGAGAGCACAGATACGCAGTATTTT. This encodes CSAIIRDTESTDTQYF.

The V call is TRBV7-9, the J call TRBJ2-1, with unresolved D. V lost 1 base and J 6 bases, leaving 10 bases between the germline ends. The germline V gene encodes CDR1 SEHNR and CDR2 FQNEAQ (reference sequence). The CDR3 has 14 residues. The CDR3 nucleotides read TGTGCCAGCAGCTTAGAACACCGATTCAATGAGCAGTTCTTC. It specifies CASSLEHRFNEQFF.

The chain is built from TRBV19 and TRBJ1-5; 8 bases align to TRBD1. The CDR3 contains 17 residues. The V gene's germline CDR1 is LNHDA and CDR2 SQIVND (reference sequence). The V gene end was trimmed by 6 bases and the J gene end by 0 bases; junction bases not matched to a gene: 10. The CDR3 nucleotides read TGTGCCAGTAGGACTCAGGGGGCCGGGATTAGCAATCAGCCCCAGCATTTT. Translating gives CASRTQGAGISNQPQHF.